What follows describes a single TCR beta chain. The data derive from a study of shared T cell receptors in the human thymus. The CDR3 covers 14 residues. Germline CDR1 reads SGHRS; CDR2 reads YFSETQ. V gave up 4 bases and J gave up 5 bases, with 10 bases separating them. The data were produced by immunoSEQ multiplex PCR, yet TCRdb's version contains in-frame clones alone and is incomplete. Among more than 550,000 clones, approximately 85% were seen once, and the ten largest hold about 0.011%. These data also formed part of another study, on human thymus T cells. That paper states: Donors were healthy Finnish infants having corrective surgery for congenital heart defects. Resected material from corrective heart surgery provided the thymus tissue analysed. Biased V and J segment usage appeared in thymus and peripheral blood. The related literature has documented a marked overlap of thymic repertoires among unrelated individuals.

The rearrangement uses TRBV5-1 and TRBJ1-6, with D perhaps TRBD1 (6 bases). Sequencing was performed on thymocytes. This sequence was found in a girl less than two years old with a congenital heart defect. Here the CDR3 DNA reads TGCGCCAGCAGCGGGGACACCCATAATTCACCCCTCCACTTT. Protein product: CASSGDTHNSPLHF.